The 19 T cell receptor beta chains below were found in one sample sequenced in a study of blood T cells in healthy people across ages. A second PCR, run for roughly 7 to 11 cycles, used a sample-barcoded 5' primer plus a J-beta primer mix. From the 5' RACE reads, TCRdb called clonotypes with MiXCR, one entry per CDR3 protein. The data contain hundreds of thousands of distinct CDR3 sequences, 52% of them singletons. What was sequenced was blood. These receptors all come from an elderly woman in good health.

This clonotype was found many times. V gene TRBV20-1 combines with J gene TRBJ2-5; 7 bases align to TRBD2. Germline V gene lookup returns CDR1 DFQATT and CDR2 SNEGSKA (reference sequence). This CDR3 region has 12 residues. With V trimmed by 3 bases and J by 4 bases, 2 bases remained unmatched. DNA of the CDR3: TGCAGTGCTAGGTGGGGGGGAGAGACCCAGTACTTC. The encoded protein is CSARWGGETQYF.

V gene TRBV20-1 combines with J gene TRBJ2-2; D uncertain. The CDR3 contains 13 residues. CDR1 and CDR2 (germline): DFQATT, SNEGSKA (reference sequence). V lost 5 bases, J lost 1 base, and 8 bases lay in between. CDR3: CSAGRMNTGELFF. The CDR3 DNA sequence: TGCAGTGCTGGTAGGATGAACACCGGGGAGCTGTTTTTT.

This clonotype was found once. V and J are TRBV7-8 and TRBJ2-5; D perhaps matches TRBD2 (5 bases). Per germline, CDR1 SGHVS and CDR2 FQNEAQ. V gave up 5 bases and J gave up 4 bases, with 17 bases separating them. The CDR3 totals 15 residues. The DNA for the CDR3 is TGTGCCAGCAGCCCGGGGAGCCTGGGTGTAGAGACCCAGTACTTC. It translates to CASSPGSLGVETQYF.

This clonotype was observed many times. The V gene is TRBV9, the J gene TRBJ2-7; D is ambiguous. Trimming removed 0 bases from V and 2 bases from J, with 12 bases in between. The CDR3 spans 15 residues. Germline lookup yields CDR1 SGDLS and CDR2 YYNGEE. The CDR3 sequence is CASSVALGSAYEQYF. DNA for the CDR3: TGTGCCAGCAGCGTAGCTTTGGGTAGTGCCTACGAGCAGTACTTC.

The chain carries TRBV7-2 and TRBJ1-2; D is uncertain. Germline V gene sequence: CDR1 SGHTA, CDR2 FQGNSA. Trimming left V 4 bases short and J 8 bases short, with 20 bases between. This CDR3 comprises 15 residues. CDR3 sequence: CASSSRQGSHGGYTF. For the CDR3, the DNA is TGTGCCAGCAGCTCTCGCCAAGGGTCCCATGGGGGCTACACCTTC.

The chain is built from TRBV10-3 and TRBJ1-2, with no clear D. V was pared by 2 bases and J by 3 bases, with 13 bases between. Germline assignment: CDR1 ENHRY and CDR2 SYGVKD. The CDR3 extends over 15 amino acids. The CDR3 bases are TGTGCCATCAGTGAGGCGGGTCCGCGAGACTATGGCTACACCTTC. Its protein product is CAISEAGPRDYGYTF.

This clonotype was seen at least ten times. The rearrangement links TRBV5-6 to TRBJ2-6; D is undetermined. Germline CDR1 SGHDT, CDR2 YYEEEE. Trimming removed 2 bases from V and 0 bases from J, with 3 bases in between. The CDR3 extends over 14 amino acids. DNA for the CDR3: TGTGCCAGCAGCTTTTACTCTGGGGCCAACGTCCTGACTTTC. Translation gives CASSFYSGANVLTF.

The V and J genes are TRBV11-2 and TRBJ2-1; D gene uncertain. V gave up 1 base and J gave up 7 bases, with 11 bases separating them. Germline lookup yields CDR1 SGHAT and CDR2 FQNNGV. The CDR3 has 14 amino acids. Here the CDR3 DNA reads TGTGCCAGCAGCTTAGCCCACGTGGGAAATGAGCAGTTCTTC. Encoded protein: CASSLAHVGNEQFF.

Many counts were recorded for this clonotype. The genes are TRBV6-6 and TRBJ1-4; possibly TRBD1 for D (5 bases). Germline V gene sequence: CDR1 MNHNY, CDR2 SVGAGI (reference sequence). Trimming left V 0 bases short and J 0 bases short, with 11 bases between. The CDR3 consists of 17 residues. CDR3 protein: CASSYSVGRATNEKLFF. CDR3 nucleotides: TGTGCCAGCAGTTACTCCGTGGGGCGAGCAACTAATGAAAAACTGTTTTTT.

The sample holds one count of this clonotype. A single base separates this from a much larger clone, so it may be a read error. The chain combines TRBV12-3 or TRBV12-4 with TRBJ2-7, with a possible D match to TRBD1 (5 bases). The CDR3 runs 15 residues. Trimming stripped 6 bases from V and 0 bases from J, with 15 bases between. The CDR3: CASRRTWPFSYEQYF. In DNA form, the CDR3 reads TGTGCCAGCAGGCGGACATGGCCATTCTCCTACGAGCAGTACTTC.

This clonotype showed up many times. This chain links TRBV2 with TRBJ2-1; weak D call: TRBD2 (6 bases). CDR1 and CDR2 (germline): SNHLY, FYNNEI. This CDR3 contains 16 residues. V lost 5 bases, J lost 4 bases, and 18 bases lay in between. This chain's CDR3 is CASSRWGEGGYNEQFF. Here the CDR3 DNA reads TGTGCCAGCAGTCGGTGGGGAGAGGGAGGATACAATGAGCAGTTCTTC.

This clonotype was detected only once. The rearrangement joins TRBV5-1 to TRBJ2-3; no clear D gene. Trimming shortened V by 2 bases and J by 4 bases, and 11 bases separated the two germline ends. The CDR3 contains 14 residues. Germline loops: CDR1 SGHRS, CDR2 YFSETQ. The CDR3 here is CASSFRSRADTQYF. The CDR3 DNA sequence: TGCGCCAGCAGCTTCCGATCTCGCGCAGATACGCAGTATTTT.

This chain uses TRBV9 with TRBJ2-1, with TRBD1 matching over 7 bases. The germline CDR1 and CDR2 sequences are SGDLS and YYNGEE. Trimming at V came to 0 bases and at J to 3 bases, leaving 3 bases not matched to a gene. The CDR3 spans 15 residues. As DNA, the CDR3 is TGTGCCAGCAGCGTAGAAGCAGGGGGCTACAATGAGCAGTTCTTC. This codes for CASSVEAGGYNEQFF.

The chain recombines TRBV27 with TRBJ2-7, with a tentative D call TRBD2 (5 bases). CDR1 is MNHEY, CDR2 SMNVEV, per germline (reference sequence). V lost 3 bases, J lost 2 bases, and 20 bases lay in between. This CDR3 is 17 amino acids long. DNA for the CDR3: TGTGCCAGCAGTTTGGTGCTTCTGCCGTGGGAGACCTACGAGCAGTACTTC. Encoded protein: CASSLVLLPWETYEQYF.

This chain uses TRBV24-1 with TRBJ2-7; 9 bases map to TRBD2. V shed 3 bases, J shed 7 bases, and the junction held 18 bases outside the gene matches. The CDR3 is made up of 18 amino acids. CDR1 and CDR2 from the germline V gene are KGHDR and SFDVKD. The CDR3 DNA reads TGTGCCACCAGTGATCCAGTTACCCGCGGGGGGGCCTACAATGAGCAGTACTTC. Protein: CATSDPVTRGGAYNEQYF.

The rearrangement links TRBV5-1 to TRBJ2-2, with TRBD1 matching 9 bases. The CDR3 has 16 residues. The germline gives CDR1 SGHRS, CDR2 YFSETQ. Trimming removed 4 bases from V and 6 bases from J; junction bases left unmatched: 10. The CDR3 nucleotides read TGCGCCAGCAGCCCTTACGGGACAGGGTCGTCCGGGGAGCTGTTTTTT. It yields the protein CASSPYGTGSSGELFF.

The chain joins TRBV10-1 to TRBJ1-4; D is ambiguous. There are 14 residues in the CDR3. The germline CDR1 and CDR2 sequences are WNHNN and SYGVQD (reference sequence). V was pared by 3 bases and J by 7 bases, with 12 bases between. Here the CDR3 reads CASSEDRFGEKLFF. For the CDR3, the DNA is TGCGCCAGCAGTGAAGACCGGTTCGGTGAAAAACTGTTTTTT.

Comments on this clonotype: A read error is possible here, since a much larger clone lies one base away. CDR3 nucleotide sequence: TGTGCCAGCAGTTGGGGACTAGCTAATAATGAGCAGTACTTC. Translation: CASSWGLANNEQYF. The V call is TRBV12-3 or TRBV12-4, the J call TRBJ2-5; 9 nucleotides align to TRBD2. This CDR3 is 14 amino acids long. Germline trimming cut 4 bases from V and 11 bases from J; bases unmatched to any gene: 11.

This clonotype was seen ten or more times. This chain joins TRBV9 and TRBJ2-5; a possible D gene is TRBD2 (6 bases). The V gene's germline CDR1 is SGDLS and CDR2 YYNGEE. This CDR3 is 14 amino acids long. V dropped 4 bases and J dropped 2 bases, with 12 bases sitting between them. CDR3 in amino acids: CASSPSSEQETQYF. In nucleotides, the CDR3 is TGTGCCAGCAGCCCCTCTAGCGAGCAAGAGACCCAGTACTTC.